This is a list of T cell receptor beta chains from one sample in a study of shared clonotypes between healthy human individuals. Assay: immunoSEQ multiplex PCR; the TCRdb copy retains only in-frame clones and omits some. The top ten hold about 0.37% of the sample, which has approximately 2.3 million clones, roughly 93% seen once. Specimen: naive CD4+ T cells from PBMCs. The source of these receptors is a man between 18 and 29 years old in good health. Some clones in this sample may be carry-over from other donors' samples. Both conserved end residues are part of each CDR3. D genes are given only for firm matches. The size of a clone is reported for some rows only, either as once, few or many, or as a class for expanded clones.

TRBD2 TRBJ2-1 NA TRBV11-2 TGTGCCAGCAGCGTTCTATCGGCGGGAGGTTCCTACAATGAGCAGTTCTTC CASSVLSAGGSYNEQFF
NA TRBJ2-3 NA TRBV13 TGTGCCAGCACCGAGTCGGGACGTTACACAGATACGCAGTATTTT CASTESGRYTDTQYF
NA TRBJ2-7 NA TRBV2 TGTGCCAGCAGTAGCTACGAGCAGTACTTC CASSSYEQYF
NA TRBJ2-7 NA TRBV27 TGTGCCAGCAGTTTTAGGGACGAGCAGTACTTC CASSFRDEQYF
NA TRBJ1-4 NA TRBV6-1 TGTGCCAGCACCTACAGTGAAAAACTGTTTTTT CASTYSEKLFF
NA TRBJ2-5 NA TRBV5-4 TGTGCCAGCAGCTTTTCGAGCGGATCCCAAGAGACCCAGTACTTC CASSFSSGSQETQYF
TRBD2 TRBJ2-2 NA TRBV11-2 TGTGCCAGCCTCGGAGGCGGACTAGCTTTCGGGGAGCTGTTTTTT CASLGGGLAFGELFF
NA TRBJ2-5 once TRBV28 TGTGCCAGCAGTTCCCGAGAGACCCAGTACTTC CASSSRETQYF
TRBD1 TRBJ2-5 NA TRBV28 TGTGCCAGCTGGAGAGACAGGGGCATCGGAGAGACCCAGTACTTC CASWRDRGIGETQYF
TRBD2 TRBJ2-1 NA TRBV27 TGTGCCAGCAGTTTATACCAGCGGGGGGTTTCCTACAATGAGCAGTTCTTC CASSLYQRGVSYNEQFF
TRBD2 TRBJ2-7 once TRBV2 TGTGCCAGCAGTGGCGGGAGGGCCGGGCGCGAGCAGTACTTC CASSGGRAGREQYF
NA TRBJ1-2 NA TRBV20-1 TGCAGTGCTAGTAGGGGTACCGGCTACACCTTC CSASRGTGYTF
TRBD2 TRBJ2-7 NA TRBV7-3 TGTGCCAGCAGCACTTGGGAGGGCGAGCAGTACTTC CASSTWEGEQYF
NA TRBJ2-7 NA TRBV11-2 TGTGCCAGCATCTCGAGCGTCGGCAGGCCCTTCTCCTACGAGCAGTACTTC CASISSVGRPFSYEQYF
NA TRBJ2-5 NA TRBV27 TGTGCCAGCAGTCACGGGGGAAGTCAAGAGACCCAGTACTTC CASSHGGSQETQYF
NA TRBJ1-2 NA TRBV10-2 TGCGCCAGCAGTGAGTCGCGGGGAGGGTATGGCTACACCTTC CASSESRGGYGYTF
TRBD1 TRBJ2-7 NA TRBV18 TGTGCCAGCTCATTTGGACAGGTTCACTCCTACGAGCAGTACTTC CASSFGQVHSYEQYF
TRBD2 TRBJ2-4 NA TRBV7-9 TGTGCCAGCAGCTTAGTGACTAGCGTTCAGTACTTC CASSLVTSVQYF
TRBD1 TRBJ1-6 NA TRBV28 TGTGCCAGCACCACCCCCGGGACAGGGACTTCACCCCTCCACTTT CASTTPGTGTSPLHF
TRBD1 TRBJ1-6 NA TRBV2 TGTGCCAGCAGTGGCCCCGACAGGGGCGCGAATTCACCCCTCCACTTT CASSGPDRGANSPLHF
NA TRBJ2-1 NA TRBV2 TGTGCCAGCAGTGCCAGAGGTAATGAGCAGTTCTTC CASSARGNEQFF
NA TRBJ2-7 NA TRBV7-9 TGTGCCAGCGGGCTATCCTACGAGCAGTACTTC CASGLSYEQYF
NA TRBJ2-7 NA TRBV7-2 TGTGCCAGCAGCTTAGCGGGTGGTTACGAGCAGTACTTC CASSLAGGYEQYF
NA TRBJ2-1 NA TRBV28 TGTGCCAGCAGTGAGGGGGGTTTCCACAATGAGCAGTTCTTC CASSEGGFHNEQFF
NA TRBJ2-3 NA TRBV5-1 TGCGCCAGCAGCTTGGAGGGGCTCACAGATACGCAGTATTTT CASSLEGLTDTQYF
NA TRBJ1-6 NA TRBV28 TGTGCCAGCAGTTTGACCGCGACGGACGATTCACCCCTCCACTTT CASSLTATDDSPLHF
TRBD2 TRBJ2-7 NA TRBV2 TGTGCCAGCACCCTAGCGGGGGGGCCCTACGAGCAGTACTTC CASTLAGGPYEQYF
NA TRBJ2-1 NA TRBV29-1 TGCAGCGTTTTTAGGCTAGCGCAGAACTCCTACAATGAGCAGTTCTTC CSVFRLAQNSYNEQFF
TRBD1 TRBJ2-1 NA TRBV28 TGTGCCAGCAGTGTGTCGGACAGGGATTTCAATGAGCAGTTCTTC CASSVSDRDFNEQFF
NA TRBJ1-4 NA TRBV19 TGTGCCAGTAGTATTAGTTCGAGACGACATAATGAAAAACTGTTTTTT CASSISSRRHNEKLFF
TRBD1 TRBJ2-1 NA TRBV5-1 TGCGCCAGCAGCTTGGAACCGGGACAGCACAATGAGCAGTTCTTC CASSLEPGQHNEQFF
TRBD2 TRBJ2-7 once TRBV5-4 TGTGCCAGCAGCTTGAGGGGCGGGAGGGCCCGCGAGCAGTACTTC CASSLRGGRAREQYF
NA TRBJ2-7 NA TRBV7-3 TGTGCCAGCAGCGTAGCCGGGACAAGCTCCTACGAGCAGTACTTC CASSVAGTSSYEQYF
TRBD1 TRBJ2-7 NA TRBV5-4 TGTGCCAGCAGCTCGGCGACAGGGGTGAGCGACGAGCAGTACTTC CASSSATGVSDEQYF
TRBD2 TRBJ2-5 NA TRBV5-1 TGCGCCAGCAGCTTAGGGGCTAGCGGGTTCCAAGAGACCCAGTACTTC CASSLGASGFQETQYF
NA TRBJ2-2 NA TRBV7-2 TGTGCCAGCAATGCCTACGGACTACCAATTACCGGGGAGCTGTTTTTT CASNAYGLPITGELFF
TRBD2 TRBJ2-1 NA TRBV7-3 TGTGCCAGCAGCCCCTCTAGCGGTCTTGGCTCCAATGAGCAGTTCTTC CASSPSSGLGSNEQFF
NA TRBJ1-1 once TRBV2 TGTGCCAGCAGTACGCGTCTTTACACTGAAGCTTTCTTT CASSTRLYTEAFF
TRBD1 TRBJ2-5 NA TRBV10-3 TGTGCCATCAGCGCGACAGGGTTGGGGGAGACCCAGTACTTC CAISATGLGETQYF
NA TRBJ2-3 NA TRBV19 TGTGCCAGTAGTATGTGGCAGGGTGAAGATACGCAGTATTTT CASSMWQGEDTQYF
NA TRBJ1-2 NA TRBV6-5 TGTGCCAGCAGTTTTTCCAACTATGGCTACACCTTC CASSFSNYGYTF
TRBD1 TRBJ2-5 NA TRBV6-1 TGTGCCAGCTTTTTGACAGGGGTGAAGACCCAGTACTTC CASFLTGVKTQYF
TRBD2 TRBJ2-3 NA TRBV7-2 TGTGCCAGCAGCCTGCCTAGCGGGAGAGCAGATACGCAGTATTTT CASSLPSGRADTQYF
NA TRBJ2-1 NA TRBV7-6 TGTGCCAGCAGCTTGCAGAAAGGGGGGGGTGAGCAGTTCTTC CASSLQKGGGEQFF
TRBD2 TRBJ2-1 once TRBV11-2 TGTGCCAGCAGCTTACTTATAGCGGGAGGGCCGCACAATGAGCAGTTCTTC CASSLLIAGGPHNEQFF
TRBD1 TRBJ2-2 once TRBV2 TGTGCCAGCACAGGACAGGGGGCGATCGGGGAGCTGTTTTTT CASTGQGAIGELFF
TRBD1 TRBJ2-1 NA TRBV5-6 TGTGCCAGCAGCCAGGACAGGGCGCCATACAATGAGCAGTTCTTC CASSQDRAPYNEQFF
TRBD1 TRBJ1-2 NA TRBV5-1 TGCGCCACAGGACAGGACTATGGCTACACCTTC CATGQDYGYTF
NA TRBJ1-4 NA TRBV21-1 TGTGCCAGCAGCAAAGGAGTCACGGGGGAGAATGAAAAACTGTTTTTT CASSKGVTGENEKLFF
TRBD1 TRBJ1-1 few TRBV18 TGTGCCAGCTCACCGGACAGGGGGCGGGAAACTGAAGCTTTCTTT CASSPDRGRETEAFF
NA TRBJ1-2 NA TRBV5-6 TGTGCCAGCAGCTTGGGATACAGGACTGACTATGGCTACACCTTC CASSLGYRTDYGYTF
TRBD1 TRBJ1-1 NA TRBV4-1 TGCGCCAGCAGCCCCCTTTGGACAGGCGGAACGTTGAAAAACACTGAAGCTTTCTTT CASSPLWTGGTLKNTEAFF
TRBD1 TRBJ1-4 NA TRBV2 TGTGCCAGCAGGACAGGGCGGGAAAAACTGTTTTTT CASRTGREKLFF
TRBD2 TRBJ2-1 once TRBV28 TGTGCCAGCAGTAGGCTAGCGGATTACAATGAGCAGTTCTTC CASSRLADYNEQFF
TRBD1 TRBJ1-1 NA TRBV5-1 TGCGCCAGCAGCTTGCGGACAGGGTCCGAGGCTTTCTTT CASSLRTGSEAFF
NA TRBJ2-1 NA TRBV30 TGTGCCTGGAGTGTACGGATTCGGTTTAATGAGCAGTTCTTC CAWSVRIRFNEQFF
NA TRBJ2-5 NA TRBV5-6 TGTGCCAGCAGCTTGGCTTTTACGGCCCAAGAGACCCAGTACTTC CASSLAFTAQETQYF
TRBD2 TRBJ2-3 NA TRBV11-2 TGTGCCAGCAGGCGACTAGCGGGAGGGCCGGGGGGCAGAAATACGCAGTATTTT CASRRLAGGPGGRNTQYF
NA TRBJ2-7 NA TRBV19 TGTGCCAGTAGTCCCGCCATCGGCAGGTCGTTCCACGAGCAGTACTTC CASSPAIGRSFHEQYF